The next 24 T cell receptor beta chains were all read from a single sample in a study of T cells in Graves' hyperthyroidism and ophthalmopathy. RNA transcripts were the template for amplifying TCR beta CDR3 regions. In the first-round RT-PCR of the TCR CDR3, the HTBI primer set was used. MiXCR, run by TCRdb on the multiplex PCR reads, gives a single entry per CDR3 protein. Altogether a few hundred thousand distinct CDR3 sequences are present, roughly 46% being singletons, with the ten largest covering approximately 8.2%. Sequencing input: peripheral blood or thyroid tissue (not recorded which). All receptors derive from a woman aged 18-29 years with Graves' hyperthyroidism.

This clonotype was found many times. The CDR3 loop reads CASSLNASPYEQYF. Written as DNA, the CDR3 is TGTGCCAGCAGCTTAAATGCCTCTCCCTACGAGCAGTACTTC. The chain is built from TRBV7-3 and TRBJ2-7; D is ambiguous. The CDR3 consists of 14 residues. Trimming took off 1 base at V and 2 bases at J, with 9 bases between the two ends. The germline CDR1 and CDR2 sequences are SGHTA and FQGTGA. Full variable domain (remainder filled in from reference TRBV7-3 and TRBJ2-7): GAGVSQTPSNKVTEKGKYVELRCDPISGHTALYWYRQSLGQGPEFLIYFQGTGAADDSGLPNDRFFAVRPEGSVSTLKIQRTERGDSAVYLCASSLNASPYEQYFGPGTRLTVT.

V and J are TRBV7-9 and TRBJ2-2; 9 bases line up with TRBD2. Germline V gene data show CDR1 as SEHNR and CDR2 as FQNEAQ (reference sequence). CDR3 length: 17 residues. V lost 3 bases to trimming and J lost 1 base; unmatched junction nucleotides: 6. CDR3 loop: CASSLGVAGENTGELFF. The CDR3 nucleotides read TGTGCCAGCAGCTTGGGAGTAGCGGGAGAGAACACCGGGGAGCTGTTTTTT. Looking up the rest from reference TRBV7-9 and TRBJ2-2 gives the full variable domain: DTGVSQNPRHKITKRGQNVTFRCDPISEHNRLYWYRQTLGQGPEFLTYFQNEAQLEKSRLLSDRFSAERPKGSFSTLEIQRTEQGDSAMYLCASSLGVAGENTGELFFGEGSRLTVL.

This clonotype showed up many times. This chain links TRBV7-9 with TRBJ1-1; the match to TRBD1 covers 7 bases. V lost 5 bases and J lost 0; bases outside the gene matches: 3. Germline V gene lookup returns CDR1 SEHNR and CDR2 FQNEAQ (reference sequence). The CDR3 runs 14 residues. CDR3 in amino acids: CASSQGGMNTEAFF. The CDR3 coding sequence is TGTGCCAGCAGCCAAGGGGGCATGAACACTGAAGCTTTCTTT.

The count of this clonotype is one. This chain uses TRBV4-1 with TRBJ1-1; D unclear. Trimming took 1 base from V and 10 from J, leaving 10 bases between them. The CDR3 consists of 12 residues. Germline CDR1 reads MGHRA; CDR2 reads YSYEKL. Here the CDR3 DNA reads TGCGCCAGCAGCCAAGTCGGATGGATAGCTTTCTTT. Amino acids: CASSQVGWIAFF.

A few counts support this clonotype. The chain combines TRBV6-5 with TRBJ2-7; TRBD2 might be the D (5 bases). The ends were cut back, 0 bases at V and 4 bases at J, with 10 bases in the middle. Germline lookup yields CDR1 MNHEY and CDR2 SVGAGI. The CDR3 has 14 amino acids. The CDR3 nucleotides are TGTGCCAGCAGTTACTCCGGGGTTAGGTACGAGCAGTACTTC. Translating it yields CASSYSGVRYEQYF.

Details on this clonotype: The junction does not match germline at one end; this may be a read error. The genes are TRBV24-1 and TRBJ1-2; D is possibly TRBD1 (5 bases). CDR3 length equals 12 residues. The V gene's germline CDR1 is KGHDR and CDR2 SFDVKD. The CDR3, as DNA: TGTGCCAGCAGTTCGTACAGGAATGGCTACACCTTC. This encodes CASSSYRNGYTF.

This clonotype showed up just once. The chain carries TRBV7-8 and TRBJ1-2, with unresolved D. V gave up 2 bases and J gave up 8 bases, with 12 bases separating them. There are 13 residues in the CDR3. Germline CDR1 SGHVS, CDR2 FQNEAQ. CDR3 bases: TGTGCCAGCAGCTTACGGGGAACAGCCGGCTACACCTTC. Protein: CASSLRGTAGYTF. Looking up the rest from reference TRBV7-8 and TRBJ1-2 gives the full variable domain: GAGVSQSPRYKVAKRGQDVALRCDPISGHVSLFWYQQALGQGPEFLTYFQNEAQLDKSGLPSDRFFAERPEGSVSTLKIQRTQQEDSAVYLCASSLRGTAGYTFGSGTRLTVV.

The chain has TRBV20-1 and TRBJ1-2; TRBD1 agrees at 8 bases. The germline V gene encodes CDR1 DFQATT and CDR2 SNEGSKA (reference sequence). J gave up 7 bases and V 3 bases, and 1 base lay outside the gene matches. The CDR3 length is 11 residues. CDR3 region: CSARDRVGYTF. The DNA for the CDR3 is TGCAGTGCTAGGGACAGGGTTGGCTACACCTTC.

In the case of this clonotype: A much larger clone lies a single base off, so this may be a read error. The chain is built from TRBV7-2 and TRBJ2-5; D call uncertain. Germline V lookup: CDR1 SGHTA, CDR2 FQGNSA. The CDR3 is 13 amino acids. CDR3 nucleotide sequence: TGTGCCGGCAGCTTCACAGTCCTGGAGACCCAGTACTTC. Amino acid sequence: CAGSFTVLETQYF.

This clonotype occurred many times. This rearrangement joins TRBV7-9 to TRBJ1-2, with D unclear. Trimming took off 4 bases at V and 4 bases at J, with 10 bases between the two ends. CDR3 length: 13 residues. Germline V CDR1 and CDR2: SEHNR, FQNEAQ (reference sequence). The CDR3 region has the DNA TGTGCCAGCAGCTCCGTAGGAACCTATGGCTACACCTTC. This translates into CASSSVGTYGYTF.

V is TRBV14 and J is TRBJ2-7; D is possibly TRBD2 (6 bases). Germline CDR1 is SGHDN and CDR2 is FVKESK. Trimming took off 10 bases at V and 4 bases at J, with 23 bases between the two ends. This CDR3 is built from 15 residues. The CDR3 spells CATRRDFHVSYEQYF. The CDR3 nucleotides read TGTGCCACCAGAAGGGACTTCCACGTGAGTTACGAGCAGTACTTC.

A word on this clonotype: Compared with germline, one end of the junction differs, possibly owing to a read error. The J gene is TRBJ2-7, the V gene TRBV7-2, with 9 bases lining up with TRBD1. The CDR3 runs 15 residues. Germline CDR1 SGHTA, CDR2 FQGNSA. As DNA, the CDR3 is TGCGCCAGCAGCCAAGATCGGGACAGGGCCGACGAGCAGTACTTC. As protein: CASSQDRDRADEQYF.

The chain combines TRBV19 with TRBJ1-1; D gene unclear. With 8 bases removed from V and 0 bases from J, the gap between germline ends came to 13 bases. Germline values: CDR1 LNHDA, CDR2 SQIVND (reference sequence). The CDR3 runs 14 residues. In nucleotides, the CDR3 is TGTGCCAGTGATACTCCTGGGCTGAACACTGAAGCTTTCTTT. Its protein product is CASDTPGLNTEAFF. Complete variable domain (other parts from reference TRBV19 and TRBJ1-1): DGGITQSPKYLFRKEGQNVTLSCEQNLNHDAMYWYRQDPGQGLRLIYYSQIVNDFQKGDIAEGYSVSREKKESFPLTVTSAQKNPTAFYLCASDTPGLNTEAFFGQGTRLTVV.

This chain joins TRBV6-5 and TRBJ1-1; maybe TRBD1 (5 bases). Germline values: CDR1 MNHEY, CDR2 SVGAGI. V dropped 0 bases and J dropped 0 bases, with 5 bases sitting between them. This CDR3 contains 14 residues. CDR3: CASSYSRVNTEAFF. The CDR3 DNA sequence: TGTGCCAGCAGTTACTCCAGGGTGAACACTGAAGCTTTCTTT.

The chain carries TRBV7-3 and TRBJ2-2; possibly TRBD1 for D (6 bases). Deletions cut 4 bases from V and 5 bases from J, with 11 bases between. The CDR3 length is 14 residues. Germline V gene lookup returns CDR1 SGHTA and CDR2 FQGTGA. DNA for the CDR3: TGTGCCAGCAGCTCGGACAGAATAACCGGGGAGCTGTTTTTT. This translates into CASSSDRITGELFF.

The sample holds many counts of this clonotype. The J gene is TRBJ2-5, the V gene TRBV7-9; TRBD2 matches 12 bases. Per germline, CDR1 SEHNR and CDR2 FQNEAQ (reference sequence). The V gene end was trimmed by 6 bases and the J gene end by 2 bases; junction bases not matched to a gene: 4. The CDR3 contains 15 residues. CDR3 protein: CASRSSGRGQETQYF. CDR3 bases: TGTGCCAGCAGGTCTAGCGGGAGGGGGCAAGAGACCCAGTACTTC.

As DNA, the CDR3 is TGTGCCACAAAGGGGGCGGCCTATGGCTACACCTTC. It codes for CATKGAAYGYTF. This chain connects TRBV19 to TRBJ1-2; 7 bases match TRBD1. The J segment lost 4 bases and the V segment lost 10 bases, leaving 6 bases of the junction unmatched. This CDR3 has 12 residues. CDR1 and CDR2 from the germline V gene are LNHDA and SQIVND (reference sequence).

This chain connects TRBV6-1 to TRBJ2-7, with D perhaps TRBD2 (6 bases). The CDR3 length is 14 residues. In germline, CDR1 is MNHNS, CDR2 SASEGT. V was cut by 3 bases and J by 3 bases, with 12 bases left in between. In DNA, the CDR3 is TGTGCCAGCAGTGACCGGGACTTAAGCTACGAGCAGTACTTC. It encodes CASSDRDLSYEQYF.

The rearrangement links TRBV7-9 to TRBJ2-5, with 12 bases identical to TRBD2. Gene TRBJ2-1 matches the end of the DNA better, so the J call may be wrong. Per germline, CDR1 SEHNR and CDR2 FQNEAQ (reference sequence). The CDR3 consists of 13 residues. The CDR3 protein is CASKGLAGHEQFF. In DNA form, the CDR3 reads TGTGCCAGCAAAGGACTAGCGGGACATGAGCAGTTCTTC.

The V call is TRBV2, the J call TRBJ2-7; perhaps TRBD2 as D (5 bases). Between the trimmed V and J ends, which lost 5 bases and 5 bases, there was a span of 13 bases. Germline CDR1 reads SNHLY; CDR2 reads FYNNEI. The CDR3 is made up of 13 amino acids. The CDR3 region has the DNA TGTGCCAGCAGTTTTGTGGGAGTACACGAGCAGTACTTC. Protein sequence: CASSFVGVHEQYF.

J is TRBJ2-7 and V is TRBV20-1; 8 positions match TRBD1. V trimming: 0 bases; J trimming: 2 bases; junction bases outside the gene matches: 6. The CDR3 extends over 15 amino acids. Germline V gene data show CDR1 as DFQATT and CDR2 as SNEGSKA (reference sequence). The CDR3 region has the DNA TGCAGTGCTAGAGACAGGGGGCTATTAACCTACGAGCAGTACTTC. It is translated as CSARDRGLLTYEQYF.

The table lists this clonotype with many counts. The V gene is TRBV15, the J gene TRBJ2-7; 8 nucleotides agree with TRBD2. CDR1 is LNHNV and CDR2 is YYDKDF in the germline V gene (reference sequence). Trimming at V came to 4 bases and at J to 3 bases, leaving 5 bases not matched to a gene. The CDR3 length is 14 residues. CDR3 DNA: TGTGCCACCAGCACAGCTGGGACTAGCTACGAGCAGTACTTC. It is translated as CATSTAGTSYEQYF.

There are a few counts of this clonotype. The chain combines TRBV6-5 with TRBJ2-2; a weak D match, TRBD1 (5 bases). V gave up 5 bases and J gave up 4 bases, with 11 bases separating them. CDR3 length equals 14 residues. Germline V gene data show CDR1 as MNHEY and CDR2 as SVGAGI. The CDR3 here is CASSRAGFTGELFF. The CDR3 DNA reads as TGTGCCAGCAGTCGGGCAGGGTTCACCGGGGAGCTGTTTTTT.

This clonotype came up a few times. The J gene is TRBJ1-5, the V gene TRBV19; the D gene is possibly TRBD1 (6 bases). Germline assignment: CDR1 LNHDA and CDR2 SQIVND (reference sequence). The V end was cut by 5 bases, the J end by 7 bases, with 12 bases between. CDR3 size: 13 residues. In DNA, the CDR3 is TGTGCCAGTAGTCCTACAGGGAAACAGCCCCAGCATTTT. The encoded protein is CASSPTGKQPQHF.